A single sample is the source of the 32 T cell receptor beta chains below, sequenced in a study of identical twins. Each CDR3 protein gets one entry after TCRdb re-called the 5' RACE reads with MiXCR. The table lists some 900,000 distinct CDR3 sequences, approximately 13% of them singletons. These data were also reused for a study on yellow fever vaccine responses in identical twins.

Sequencing was carried out using PBMCs. The receptors were sampled from a woman under 30 in good health.

The genes are TRBV27 and TRBJ2-7; TRBD1 aligns across 7 bases. Germline lookup yields CDR1 MNHEY and CDR2 SMNVEV (reference sequence). The length of the CDR3 is 15 residues. Trimming cost V 8 bases and J 3 bases; bases outside gene matches: 13. CDR3 region: CASRSPRTGNYEQYF. CDR3 nucleotides: TGTGCCAGCCGGTCTCCCCGGACAGGCAACTACGAGCAGTACTTC.

The table lists this clonotype with a few counts. The J gene is TRBJ1-4, the V gene TRBV5-1, with unresolved D. V lost 0 bases and J 0 bases, leaving 9 bases between the germline ends. Germline V gene lookup returns CDR1 SGHRS and CDR2 YFSETQ. CDR3 size: 16 residues. Here the CDR3 reads CASSLAGQATNEKLFF. The CDR3 nucleotides read TGCGCCAGCAGCTTGGCCGGGCAGGCAACTAATGAAAAACTGTTTTTT.

This clonotype came up many times. The CDR3 coding sequence is TGCGCCAGCAGGCATTCTAGCGGGGGGACCTACAATGAGCAGTTCTTC. It yields the protein CASRHSSGGTYNEQFF. The V and J genes are TRBV5-1 and TRBJ2-1, with 11 bases that match TRBD2. The germline V gene has CDR1 SGHRS and CDR2 YFSETQ. The CDR3 is made up of 16 amino acids. J was trimmed by 2 bases and V by 5 bases; bases with no gene match: 6. Full variable domain (remainder filled in from reference TRBV5-1 and TRBJ2-1): KAGVTQTPRYLIKTRGQQVTLSCSPISGHRSVSWYQQTPGQGLQFLFEYFSETQRNKGNFPGRFSGRQFSNSRSEMNVSTLELGDSALYLCASRHSSGGTYNEQFFGPGTRLTVL.

There are a few counts of this clonotype. The V and J genes are TRBV12-3 or TRBV12-4 and TRBJ1-1, with a tentative D call TRBD1 (5 bases). Trimming removed 5 bases from V and 8 bases from J, with 15 bases in between. CDR3 length: 13 amino acids. CDR3 sequence reads: CASSDSMGPEAFF. The DNA of the CDR3 is TGTGCCAGCAGTGACTCGATGGGGCCCGAAGCTTTCTTT.

This clonotype was detected only a few times. The genes are TRBV12-3 or TRBV12-4 and TRBJ2-5; D unresolved. Between the trimmed V and J ends, which lost 11 bases and 5 bases, there was a span of 6 bases. The CDR3 consists of 9 residues. CDR3 DNA: TGTGCCGGCTTGGAGACCCAGTACTTC. Translating gives CAGLETQYF.

The rearrangement uses TRBV7-9 and TRBJ2-5, with 7 bases identical to TRBD2. Per the germline V gene, CDR1 is SEHNR and CDR2 is FQNEAQ (reference sequence). The trim removed 6 bases at V and 5 bases at J, leaving 9 bases unmatched. The CDR3 length is 14 residues. CDR3 amino acids: CASSWHGGEETQYF. Here the CDR3 DNA reads TGTGCCAGCAGTTGGCATGGGGGGGAGGAGACCCAGTACTTC.

The chain uses TRBV7-8 and TRBJ1-5; 7 positions match TRBD1. Per the germline V gene, CDR1 is SGHVS and CDR2 is FQNEAQ. V dropped 5 bases and J dropped 7; count of bases not matched to a gene: 14. The CDR3 contains 16 residues. CDR3 DNA: TGTGCCAGCAGCCCAGGGGGGAGGGGGCTAGTACAGCCCCAGCATTTT. This sequence encodes CASSPGGRGLVQPQHF.

The sample holds many counts of this clonotype. V gene TRBV12-3 or TRBV12-4 combines with J gene TRBJ1-1, with 7 bases matching TRBD1. V lost 5 bases, J lost 11 bases, and 11 bases stayed unmatched. CDR3 length equals 13 residues. The DNA for the CDR3 is TGTGCCAGCAGTGGCCGGGACAGTCGAGGGGCTTTCTTT. Amino acids: CASSGRDSRGAFF.

This clonotype was seen ten or more times. V and J are TRBV4-1 and TRBJ2-3; D may be TRBD1 (6 bases). The ends were cut back, 0 bases at V and 1 base at J, with 14 bases in the middle. This CDR3 has 17 residues. The germline V gene has CDR1 MGHRA and CDR2 YSYEKL. CDR3 sequence: CASSQDLDSRGTDTQYF. The CDR3 DNA reads TGCGCCAGCAGCCAAGATCTGGACAGCAGAGGCACAGATACGCAGTATTTT.

This clonotype occurred many times. The chain recombines TRBV7-9 with TRBJ1-6, with D uncertain. The CDR3 spans 14 residues. Trimming removed 8 bases from V and 5 bases from J, with 13 bases in between. Germline V lookup: CDR1 SEHNR, CDR2 FQNEAQ (reference sequence). The CDR3 DNA is TGTGCCAGCGACGCAGGTTCGGATAATTCACCCCTCCACTTT. Translating it yields CASDAGSDNSPLHF. Looking up the rest from reference TRBV7-9 and TRBJ1-6 gives the full variable domain: DTGVSQNPRHKITKRGQNVTFRCDPISEHNRLYWYRQTLGQGPEFLTYFQNEAQLEKSRLLSDRFSAERPKGSFSTLEIQRTEQGDSAMYLCASDAGSDNSPLHFGNGTRLTVT.

This clonotype was counted between two and nine times. The chain joins TRBV7-2 to TRBJ2-3, with 9 bases fitting TRBD2. The length of the CDR3 is 17 residues. Per the germline V gene, CDR1 is SGHTA and CDR2 is FQGNSA. With 2 bases clipped from V and 1 base from J, the junction kept 7 bases outside the gene matches. CDR3 residues: CASSLFPSGARTDTQYF. As DNA, the CDR3 is TGTGCCAGCAGCTTATTTCCTAGCGGGGCCCGCACAGATACGCAGTATTTT. Looking up the rest from reference TRBV7-2 and TRBJ2-3 gives the full variable domain: GAGVSQSPSNKVTEKGKDVELRCDPISGHTALYWYRQSLGQGLEFLIYFQGNSAPDKSGLPSDRFSAERTGGSVSTLTIQRTQQEDSAVYLCASSLFPSGARTDTQYFGPGTRLTVL.

The sample holds a few counts of this clonotype. This chain joins TRBV14 and TRBJ1-1; D remains unclear. Deletions cut 2 bases from V and 4 bases from J, with 8 bases between. CDR1 is SGHDN and CDR2 is FVKESK in the germline V gene. The CDR3 runs to 13 residues. For the CDR3, the DNA is TGTGCCAGCAGCCAAAGGGTTGGCACTGAAGCTTTCTTT. Residues: CASSQRVGTEAFF.

At least ten counts were recorded for this clonotype. The J gene is TRBJ1-1, the V gene TRBV28; 7 bases align to TRBD1. The CDR3 consists of 14 residues. The germline V gene has CDR1 MDHEN and CDR2 SYDVKM. V dropped 3 bases and J dropped 2; count of bases not matched to a gene: 3. CDR3 amino acids: CASSLPGGNTEAFF. In nucleotides, the CDR3 is TGTGCCAGCAGTTTGCCAGGGGGTAACACTGAAGCTTTCTTT.

The CDR3 spells CASRPRDRVYEQYF. The CDR3 region has the DNA TGTGCCAGCAGACCCCGGGACAGGGTCTACGAGCAGTACTTC. This chain joins TRBV7-9 and TRBJ2-7, with 9 positions matching TRBD1. Germline lookup yields CDR1 SEHNR and CDR2 FQNEAQ (reference sequence). V shed 6 bases and J 3 bases; nucleotides not matched to a gene: 6. The CDR3 has 14 residues. Full variable domain (missing parts from reference TRBV7-9 and TRBJ2-7): DTGVSQNPRHKITKRGQNVTFRCDPISEHNRLYWYRQTLGQGPEFLTYFQNEAQLEKSRLLSDRFSAERPKGSFSTLEIQRTEQGDSAMYLCASRPRDRVYEQYFGPGTRLTVT.

This clonotype occurred a few times. This rearrangement joins TRBV6-5 to TRBJ2-5; 7 nucleotides align to TRBD2. The length of the CDR3 is 15 residues. J was trimmed by 1 base and V by 4 bases; bases with no gene match: 6. Germline V CDR1 and CDR2: MNHEY, SVGAGI. The CDR3 DNA reads TGTGCCAGCAGTTCGGAAATAGCGGGCCAAGAGACCCAGTACTTC. It is translated as CASSSEIAGQETQYF.

Ten or more counts support this clonotype. The CDR3 nucleotides are TGTGCCAGCACCCGAGCGACAAATAACAATGAGCAGTTCTTC. Translating it yields CASTRATNNNEQFF. V gene TRBV7-9 combines with J gene TRBJ2-1; D call uncertain. The V end lost 7 bases, the J end lost 5 bases, and 15 bases lay between the germline ends. The CDR3 has 14 amino acids. The germline V gene has CDR1 SEHNR and CDR2 FQNEAQ (reference sequence).

The chain combines TRBV5-5 with TRBJ1-1; D call uncertain. The CDR3 is made up of 15 amino acids. Trimming removed 1 base from V and 1 base from J, with 11 bases in between. Germline assignment: CDR1 SGHKS and CDR2 YYEKEE (reference sequence). In DNA form, the CDR3 reads TGTGCCAGCAGCTTGATTGGGATTCGGAACACTGAAGCTTTCTTT. Its translation is CASSLIGIRNTEAFF.

In its sample, this clonotype was seen many times. The DNA of the CDR3 is TGTGCCAGCAGTGGGGGCACAGGGCGTGAGCAGTACTTC. Amino acids: CASSGGTGREQYF. The chain recombines TRBV2 with TRBJ2-7, with D possibly matching TRBD1 (6 bases). CDR3 length: 13 amino acids. Trimming pared 4 bases from V and 7 bases from J, leaving 14 bases between. Germline V gene data show CDR1 as SNHLY and CDR2 as FYNNEI.

In its sample, this clonotype was seen a few times. The chain uses TRBV14 and TRBJ2-1; no definite D call. The CDR3 length is 15 residues. Trimming cost V 1 base and J 0 bases, with 7 bases left between them. Germline CDR1 is SGHDN and CDR2 is FVKESK. The CDR3 DNA reads as TGTGCCAGCAGCCAAGTCGGGCGCTCCTACAATGAGCAGTTCTTC. This sequence encodes CASSQVGRSYNEQFF. Supplemented by reference TRBV14 and TRBJ2-1, the full variable domain reads EAGVTQFPSHSVIEKGQTVTLRCDPISGHDNLYWYRRVMGKEIKFLLHFVKESKQDESGMPNNRFLAERTGGTYSTLKVQPAELEDSGVYFCASSQVGRSYNEQFFGPGTRLTVL.

This clonotype was recorded a few times. This chain links TRBV12-3 or TRBV12-4 with TRBJ2-7; D remains ambiguous. The CDR3 contains 11 residues. Trimming stripped 2 bases from V and 5 bases from J, with 4 bases between. CDR3: CASSLFNEQYF. As DNA, the CDR3 is TGTGCCAGCAGTTTATTTAACGAGCAGTACTTC.

This clonotype has ten or more counts. This CDR3 is missing its conserved last phenylalanine or tryptophan, likely due to a read error. It is unclear where the CDR3 begins or ends on the DNA, so no DNA is shown, and the CDR3 is as TCRdb lists it. V gene TRBV7-9 combines with J gene TRBJ2-7; the table's D call, TRBD1, was not checked against the DNA. The germline V gene has CDR1 SEHNR and CDR2 FQNEAQ (reference sequence). The CDR3 is 11 residues long, counting both termini. This CDR3 reads CASSLGAGVRL.

This clonotype was seen only a few times. The chain combines TRBV27 with TRBJ2-1; perhaps D is TRBD1 or TRBD2 (5 bases each). Per germline, CDR1 MNHEY and CDR2 SMNVEV (reference sequence). The CDR3 runs to 16 residues. V lost 7 bases and J 1 base, leaving 17 bases between the germline ends. The CDR3 protein is CASISGRARSYNEQFF. The CDR3 nucleotides read TGTGCCAGCATATCGGGACGGGCGCGTTCCTACAATGAGCAGTTCTTC.

This chain's CDR3 is CASSEEGVLSGANVLTF. In DNA, the CDR3 is TGTGCCAGCAGTGAAGAGGGGGTGCTCTCTGGGGCCAACGTCCTGACTTTC. The chain recombines TRBV2 with TRBJ2-6, with TRBD1 as a possible D gene (6 bases). Deletions cut 1 base from V and 0 bases from J, with 10 bases between. Germline loops: CDR1 SNHLY, CDR2 FYNNEI. The CDR3 consists of 17 residues.

This clonotype has a count of ten or more. The CDR3 spells CDREGLNYGYTF. CDR3 nucleotides: TGCGACAGGGAGGGACTAAATTATGGCTACACCTTC. The chain employs TRBV10-1 and TRBJ1-2, with D maybe TRBD1 (6 bases). Germline lookup yields CDR1 WNHNN and CDR2 SYGVQD (reference sequence). The CDR3 is made up of 12 amino acids.

This clonotype showed up just once. The CDR3 region is CASSPQSLGYNEQFF. CDR3 DNA sequence: TGTGCCAGCTCACCCCAAAGCTTAGGCTACAATGAGCAGTTCTTC. The chain recombines TRBV18 with TRBJ2-1, with D hard to call. This CDR3 comprises 15 residues. The V end lost 3 bases, the J end lost 3 bases, and 12 bases lay between the germline ends. Germline CDR1 is KGHSH and CDR2 is LQKENI.

A few counts support this clonotype. This chain connects TRBV25-1 to TRBJ2-4; D may correspond to TRBD1 or TRBD2 (5 bases each). Germline-derived CDR1 and CDR2 are MGHDK and SYGVNS. Trimming stripped 0 bases from V and 5 bases from J, with 14 bases between. CDR3 length equals 16 residues. The chain's CDR3 is CASSEYLAGSQNIQYF. CDR3 sequence (DNA): TGTGCCAGCAGTGAATATCTGGCAGGGAGTCAAAACATTCAGTACTTC. Together with reference TRBV25-1 and TRBJ2-4, the CDR3 gives the full variable domain: EADIYQTPRYLVIGTGKKITLECSQTMGHDKMYWYQQDPGMELHLIHYSYGVNSTEKGDLSSESTVSRIRTEHFPLTLESARPSHTSQYLCASSEYLAGSQNIQYFGAGTRLSVL.

The rearrangement uses TRBV3-1 and TRBJ1-4; no clear D gene. The CDR3 loop spans 16 amino acids. Germline V gives CDR1 LGHDT, CDR2 YNNKEL (reference sequence). V lost 0 bases to trimming and J lost 8 bases, with 16 bases between them. Here the CDR3 DNA reads TGTGCCAGCAGCCAAGATCCGGGCAGTGGAGGGGAAAAACTGTTTTTT. Translating gives CASSQDPGSGGEKLFF.

This clonotype was seen ten or more times. The CDR3 loop reads CASSQDGQGPTYEQYF. As DNA, the CDR3 is TGTGCCAGCAGCCAAGATGGACAGGGACCCACCTACGAGCAGTACTTC. J is TRBJ2-7 and V is TRBV4-2; 8 bases align to TRBD1. Looked up from germline, CDR1 is LGHNA and CDR2 is YNFKEQ. The V gene end was trimmed by 0 bases and the J gene end by 2 bases; junction bases not matched to a gene: 6. The CDR3 contains 16 residues.

This sequence joins TRBV11-2 and TRBJ2-7, with D possibly matching TRBD2 (6 bases). V shed 4 bases and J shed 2 bases, with 15 bases lying between them. The CDR3 sequence is 15 residues long. Germline V gene sequence: CDR1 SGHAT, CDR2 FQNNGV. CDR3 region: CASSSPTGDPYEQYF. In DNA form, the CDR3 reads TGTGCCAGCAGCTCCCCGACGGGGGACCCCTACGAGCAGTACTTC.

There are many counts of this clonotype. The genes are TRBV5-1 and TRBJ1-1; maybe TRBD1 (6 bases). Germline values: CDR1 SGHRS, CDR2 YFSETQ. This CDR3 contains 14 residues. V lost 4 bases and J lost 0, with 10 bases in between. In DNA, the CDR3 is TGCGCCAGCAGCCAACAGGGCATGAACACTGAAGCTTTCTTT. It encodes CASSQQGMNTEAFF.

This clonotype was counted only a few times. The chain is built from TRBV7-2 and TRBJ2-5, with D possibly matching TRBD1 (6 bases). There are 15 residues in the CDR3. Germline CDR1 and CDR2: SGHTA and FQGNSA. V was cut by 1 base and J by 5 bases, with 14 bases left in between. The CDR3 sequence is CASSLVVGQGETQYF. In DNA, the CDR3 is TGTGCCAGCAGCTTAGTCGTCGGCCAGGGGGAGACCCAGTACTTC.

V usage is TRBV7-6 and J usage is TRBJ2-5; 8 bases line up with TRBD1. From germline, CDR1 is SGHVS and CDR2 FNYEAQ. V shed 4 bases, J shed 7 bases, and the junction held 17 bases outside the gene matches. The CDR3 spans 17 residues. The CDR3 nucleotides read TGTGCCAGCAGCTCACCGACCGGACAGGGAGCTGGACGGACCCAGTACTTC. Residues: CASSSPTGQGAGRTQYF.